This T cell receptor beta chain was sequenced for a study of T-cell memory formation after mild COVID-19. Study conclusions and caveats: Later expanders leaned CD4+, whereas day 15 to 85 contracting clones were balanced CD4/CD8. In pre-infection memory, a portion of responding clones appeared, which suggested that cross-reactive memory joined.

TCRdb passed the 5' RACE reads through MiXCR, listing each CDR3 protein once. The sample has more than 250,000 distinct CDR3 sequences, roughly 15% seen once; the top ten hold approximately 25%. The CDR3 sequence is 13 residues long. The germline V gene has CDR1 SQVTM and CDR2 ANQGSEA. Trimming shortened V by 1 base and J by 5 bases, and 8 bases separated the two germline ends. On this clonotype: What it binds is not known.

The chain carries TRBV29-1 and TRBJ2-2; D is possibly TRBD2 (5 bases). The TCR originated in a young man who had mild COVID-19 (a few samples of this study predate the infection). Cell type and time point are not known. The sample comprised PBMCs or a T cell subset sorted from them (not recorded which). DNA of the CDR3: TGCAGCGTTGAAGGCGGGCGGACCGGGGAGCTGTTTTTT. Translation: CSVEGGRTGELFF.